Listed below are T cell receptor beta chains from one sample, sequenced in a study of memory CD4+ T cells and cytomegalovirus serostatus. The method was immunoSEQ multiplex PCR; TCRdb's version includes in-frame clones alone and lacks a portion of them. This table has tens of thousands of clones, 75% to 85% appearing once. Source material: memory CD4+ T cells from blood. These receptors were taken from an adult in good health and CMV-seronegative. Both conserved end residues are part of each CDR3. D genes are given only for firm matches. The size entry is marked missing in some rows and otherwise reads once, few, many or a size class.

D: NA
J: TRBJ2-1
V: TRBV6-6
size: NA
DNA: TGTGCCACCAAGGGGGACCCTGAGCAGTTCTTC
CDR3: CATKGDPEQFF

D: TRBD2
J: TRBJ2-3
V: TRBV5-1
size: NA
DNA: TGCGCCAGCAGCCCGGGGACTAGGGGATGGGGCACAGATACGCAGTATTTT
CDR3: CASSPGTRGWGTDTQYF

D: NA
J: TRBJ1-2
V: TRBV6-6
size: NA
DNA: TGTGCCAGCAGGATGGACAGTAACTATGGCTACACCTTC
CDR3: CASRMDSNYGYTF

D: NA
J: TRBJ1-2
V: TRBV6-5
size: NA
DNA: TGTGCCAGCAGTTCCAGGAGGGTGAAATATAACTATGGCTACACCTTC
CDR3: CASSSRRVKYNYGYTF

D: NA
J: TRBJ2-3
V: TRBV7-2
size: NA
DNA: TGTGCCAGCAGCTCTTCGCTTTCCGGAGATACGCAGTATTTT
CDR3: CASSSSLSGDTQYF

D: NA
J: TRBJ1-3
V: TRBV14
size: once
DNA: TGTGCCAGCAGCCAAGATCTCCGGGGGGCGCGCGGAAACACCATATATTTT
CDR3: CASSQDLRGARGNTIYF

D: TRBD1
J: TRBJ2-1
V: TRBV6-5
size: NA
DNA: TGTGCCAGCAGTGACAGGGGGGGAAATGAGCAGTTCTTC
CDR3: CASSDRGGNEQFF

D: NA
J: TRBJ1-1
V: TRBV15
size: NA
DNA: TGTGCCACCAGCAGAGATAACGGCCGGAACACTGAAGCTTTCTTT
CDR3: CATSRDNGRNTEAFF

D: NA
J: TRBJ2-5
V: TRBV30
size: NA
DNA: TGTGCCTGGAGTGGAGGGACACAGACCCAGTACTTC
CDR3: CAWSGGTQTQYF

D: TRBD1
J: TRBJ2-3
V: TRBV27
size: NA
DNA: TGTGCCAGCAGTACCCGGGACAGGGCCACAGATACGCAGTATTTT
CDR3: CASSTRDRATDTQYF

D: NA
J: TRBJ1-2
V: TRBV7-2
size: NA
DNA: TGTGCCAGCAGCCAAAAACAGGGACTTGGCTACACCTTC
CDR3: CASSQKQGLGYTF

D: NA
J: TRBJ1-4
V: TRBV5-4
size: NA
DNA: TGTGCCAGCAGCTTGGATCCAGGGTCTGAGGAAAAACTGTTTTTT
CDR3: CASSLDPGSEEKLFF

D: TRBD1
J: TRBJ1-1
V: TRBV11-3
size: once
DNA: TGTGCCAGCAGCACGGGACAGGCCGCTGAAGCTTTCTTT
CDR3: CASSTGQAAEAFF

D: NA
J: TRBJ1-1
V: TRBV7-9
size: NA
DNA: TGTGCCAGCAGCTTACTGGTCGGGGGGGAGGCAACTTTCTTT
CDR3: CASSLLVGGEATFF